One sample yielded the 12 T cell receptor beta chains listed below, sequenced in a study of monozygotic twins with inflammatory bowel disease. TCRdb reprocessed the 5' RACE reads and keeps a single row for each CDR3 protein, giving no DNA. The sample data list some 150,000 distinct CDR3 sequences. What was sequenced was blood. All receptors come from a human donor with ulcerative colitis or Crohn's disease, or a healthy co-twin of an affected twin (not recorded which).

The CDR3 here is CASSRDPGTGGFTGELFF. The chain has TRBV9 and TRBJ2-2; without DNA, the TCRdb call of TRBD1 cannot be checked. The germline gives CDR1 SGDLS, CDR2 YYNGEE. The CDR3 consists of 18 residues.

The J gene is TRBJ2-3, the V gene TRBV19; there is no DNA to check the TCRdb D call of TRBD1. CDR1 and CDR2 (germline): LNHDA, SQIVND (reference sequence). CDR3 length: 14 residues. This CDR3 reads CASSPRATSDTQYF.

The V and J genes are TRBV7-3 and TRBJ2-2; TCRdb indicates TRBD2, and absent DNA this call remains unverified. The CDR3 covers 17 residues. Germline V lookup: CDR1 SGHTA, CDR2 FQGTGA. The CDR3 sequence: CASSTLAGGPATGELFF.

CDR3 in amino acids: CASSPGLAGVTEQYF. This chain joins TRBV5-6 and TRBJ2-7; absent DNA, TCRdb's TRBD2 call cannot be checked. This CDR3 contains 15 residues. Germline V gene sequence: CDR1 SGHDT, CDR2 YYEEEE.

This chain links TRBV27 with TRBJ1-1. The CDR3 contains 13 residues. Per germline, CDR1 MNHEY and CDR2 SMNVEV (reference sequence). The CDR3 sequence is CASSPSQNTEAFF.

The V gene is TRBV12-3 or TRBV12-4, the J gene TRBJ1-1; without DNA, the TCRdb call of TRBD1 cannot be checked. The CDR3 contains 14 residues. The CDR3: CASTRDRGLTEAFF.

The V call is TRBV20-1, the J call TRBJ2-1; TCRdb proposes TRBD2, but this gene call is untestable without DNA. The CDR3 spans 14 residues. Germline values: CDR1 DFQATT, CDR2 SNEGSKA (reference sequence). The CDR3 spells CSASIAGNYNEQFF.

This CDR3 is CASSSLPGQGYEQYF. The chain combines TRBV5-1 with TRBJ2-7; the D gene TCRdb calls, TRBD1, cannot be checked with no DNA. Germline V gene data show CDR1 as SGHRS and CDR2 as YFSETQ. The CDR3 loop spans 15 amino acids.

This rearrangement joins TRBV11-2 to TRBJ2-3; there is no DNA to check the TCRdb D call of TRBD1. The germline V gene has CDR1 SGHAT and CDR2 FQNNGV. The CDR3 totals 16 residues. The CDR3 region is CASSPGSEAVGDTQYF.

V and J are TRBV28 and TRBJ2-1. The length of the CDR3 is 15 residues. In germline, CDR1 is MDHEN, CDR2 SYDVKM. CDR3 sequence reads: CASNQAGDSYNEQFF.

The chain combines TRBV20-1 with TRBJ2-1; TCRdb selects TRBD2, and the lack of DNA leaves this call unchecked. This CDR3 has 15 residues. Germline V gene data show CDR1 as DFQATT and CDR2 as SNEGSKA (reference sequence). The CDR3 here is CSASSLAGVENEQFF.

The rearrangement uses TRBV28 and TRBJ1-1. Germline assignment: CDR1 MDHEN and CDR2 SYDVKM. The CDR3 consists of 15 residues. CDR3: CASSEAGEYPTEAFF.